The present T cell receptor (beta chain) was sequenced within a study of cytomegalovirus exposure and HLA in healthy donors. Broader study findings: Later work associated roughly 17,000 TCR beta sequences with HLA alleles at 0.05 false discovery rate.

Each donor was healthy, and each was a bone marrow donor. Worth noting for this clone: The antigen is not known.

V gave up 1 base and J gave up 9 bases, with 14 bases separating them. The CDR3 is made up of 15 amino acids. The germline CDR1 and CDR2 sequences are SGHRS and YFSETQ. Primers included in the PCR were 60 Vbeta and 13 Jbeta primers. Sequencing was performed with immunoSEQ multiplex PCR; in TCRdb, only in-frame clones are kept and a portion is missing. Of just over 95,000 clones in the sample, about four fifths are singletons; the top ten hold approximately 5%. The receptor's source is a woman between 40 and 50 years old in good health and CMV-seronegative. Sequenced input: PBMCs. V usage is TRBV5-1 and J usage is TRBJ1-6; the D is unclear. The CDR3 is CASSLSGWEGSPLHF. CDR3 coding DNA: TGCGCCAGCAGCTTGAGCGGCTGGGAGGGTTCACCCCTCCACTTT.